This T cell receptor beta chain is drawn from a study of cytomegalovirus exposure and HLA in healthy donors. Study conclusions and caveats: In a later analysis, at a false discovery rate of 0.05, some 15,000 TCR beta sequences were associated with HLA alleles. A later look showed TCR association rates differing by HLA locus, highest for DRB1 and lowest for HLA-C.

The CDR3 runs 15 residues. The V and J ends lost 8 bases and 6 bases, in that order; junction bases with no gene match: 12. From germline, CDR1 is MNHEY and CDR2 SVGAGI. Points on this clone: Its specificity is not known.

The study sampled nominally healthy donors, though unrecorded immune exposures were likely. Amplification used 60 Vbeta primers and 13 Jbeta primers. The table came from immunoSEQ multiplex PCR; TCRdb's copy has only in-frame clones and leaves some out. The table lists more than 150,000 clones, roughly 83% of them singletons. Material for sequencing was PBMCs. V usage is TRBV6-5 and J usage is TRBJ2-5; 10 bases align to TRBD2. The TCR comes from a boy aged 5-17 years in good health and CMV-seronegative. The CDR3 region is CASGKQRGGRQTQYF. The CDR3 DNA reads TGTGCCAGCGGAAAACAGCGGGGGGGACGTCAGACCCAGTACTTC.